This T cell receptor beta chain was documented in a study of shared clonotypes between healthy human individuals. Clones were read by immunoSEQ multiplex PCR, and TCRdb kept only the in-frame ones, dropping some. The data contain about 1.5 million clones, under 99% of them singletons. This sequence was found in a young man in good health. The sequencing input was naive CD4+ T cells sorted from blood. Subset defined: CD45RA+ positively selected.

The CDR3 region is CAISESGSPYEQYF. CDR3 nucleotide sequence: TGTGCCATCAGTGAGTCGGGATCACCCTACGAGCAGTACTTC. The V gene is TRBV10-3, the J gene TRBJ2-7; D uncertain. Germline V CDR1 and CDR2: ENHRY, SYGVKD. The CDR3 has 14 residues. Trimming shortened V by 0 bases and J by 2 bases, and 8 bases separated the two germline ends.